The subject of this entry is one T cell receptor beta chain. Its specificity is unknown. Each donor had roughly 10 milliliters of peripheral blood drawn. The data derive from a study of blood T cells in healthy people across ages. The wider study: About one barcoded beta molecule per two T cells was the capture yield of template switching.

For the second PCR, which ran for 7 to 11 cycles, a sample-barcoded 5' primer and a J-beta primer mix were used. TCRdb reprocessed the 5' RACE reads with MiXCR, giving one entry per CDR3 protein. The table lists over 1,200,000 distinct CDR3 sequences, 55% to 75% of them singletons. General study points: Roughly linearly, TCR beta diversity per million T cells fell as age increased. It was held that diversity estimates obtained from one million T cells represented underestimates.

The sequence was obtained from a man younger than 35 in good health. Sequencing input: blood.

This CDR3 reads CSASLGGGNQPQHF. The CDR3 DNA sequence: TGCAGTGCTAGTCTGGGAGGGGGCAATCAGCCCCAGCATTTT. The chain uses TRBV20-1 and TRBJ1-5; possible D gene TRBD1, 5 bases. Trimming took 3 bases from V and 2 from J, leaving 11 bases between them. Per germline, CDR1 DFQATT and CDR2 SNEGSKA (reference sequence). The CDR3 is 14 amino acids.